This record concerns one T cell receptor beta chain sequence. Antigen specificity is unknown. These data are taken from a study of beta chain features in type 1 diabetes. Study results and caveats: Across all four CD4+ subsets, people with type 1 diabetes showed modestly shorter TCRB CDR3s.

The ends lost 5 bases at V and 5 bases at J; junction bases unmatched: 6. Per germline, CDR1 GTSNPN and CDR2 SVGIG (reference sequence). This CDR3 is built from 14 residues. The authors reverse transcribed all of the isolated RNA, so sequencing captured expressed TCRB transcripts. Sequencing was performed with immunoSEQ multiplex PCR; in TCRdb, only in-frame clones are kept and a portion is missing. The table includes over 90,000 clones, 25% to 35% detected once. The sequenced sample was central memory CD4+ T cells from blood. The sequence was collected from a young woman with type 1 diabetes. The gene calls are TRBV30 and TRBJ2-1; 10 nucleotides agree with TRBD1. The CDR3 DNA reads TGTGCCTGGGCCGCGGGACAGGGGAACAATGAGCAGTTCTTC. Translating gives CAWAAGQGNNEQFF.